This T cell receptor (beta chain) comes out of a study of cytomegalovirus exposure and HLA in healthy donors (dated by TCRdb to 2015 to 2018). The study in broad terms: An earlier analysis of 587 of the donors reported 250 to 300 Gb of sequence data and about 100 million unique TCR beta sequences from roughly 180 million T cells. A separate validation cohort of 90 to 150 different subjects was used in addition to the 666-subject first cohort. The T cell repertoires of around 730 subjects were profiled by immunosequencing and related to cytomegalovirus serostatus. The genetic ancestry cluster associated with self-reported Caucasian donors included around four fifths of the approximately 410 genotyped donors. Every discovery cohort repertoire had been produced on one sequencing platform. In a later analysis, previously published TCR beta repertoires from 550 to 700 donors were re-analyzed and high-resolution HLA genotyping was added so that TCR occurrence patterns could be studied. Because of strong linkage in the cohort, roughly 5 DR-DQ haplotypes were treated as single units for association and clustering. In a later genetic analysis, genome-wide SNP genotypes for about 55% of the roughly 700 donors were used, and that subset was treated as a discovery cohort. On average, approximately 250,000 unique TCR beta nucleotide sequences were sequenced per donor among some 420 genotyped donors of the cohort, with roughly 19% of those sequences being non-productive. The number of typed donors differed by locus: roughly 620-640 for A, B, C, DRB1 and DQB1; 500 to 550 for DQA1; over 600 for DPA1; and some 430 for DPB1. An earlier analysis of more than 450 of the donors used high-throughput TCR beta sequencing to judge whether each TCR beta V gene segment behaved as functional or pseudogenic. HLA typing included class I and class II loci at four-digit resolution. An early release that covered some 640 HLA-typed donors contained 250 to 350 gigabases of sequencing data and about 84 million unique TCR sequences. The study was designed to test whether signatures of past pathogen exposure could be identified by cataloging public T cell receptors. High-throughput TCR immunosequencing, statistical association of individual TCRs with disease status, and machine learning were combined to predict cytomegalovirus infection status. Donor age, sex, ethnicity and CMV serostatus were collected together with the repertoire data. Rather than using new phenotypic data, the later analysis identified candidate immune exposures from TCR beta sequences and from how often those sequences occurred across donors.

There are 15 amino acids in the CDR3, from cysteine to phenylalanine inclusive. This entry keeps only the CDR3 DNA: 45 bases, framed from base 1. Based on the germline V gene (reference sequence), the CDR1 and CDR2 sequences are SGHKS and YYEKEE. Relative to germline, V is missing 4 bases and J is missing 2 bases, with 5 bases of the junction outside any gene match. The cohort was made up of 500 to 850 healthy bone marrow donors. All cohort members were sampled while nominally healthy, although unrecorded immune exposures were likely present. The donor was CMV seropositive and belonged to the group of around 300 seropositive cohort members. Every donor gave a peripheral blood sample, and the peripheral blood mononuclear cells from that sample were used for TCR beta sequencing. Genomic DNA was extracted from the blood cell samples with the Qiagen DNeasy Blood Extraction Kit. Receptor libraries were prepared by the immunoSEQ multiplex PCR assay. For the multiplex PCR, a mixture combining 60 forward primers for TCR Vbeta segments and 13 reverse primers for TCR Jbeta segments was used. The CDR3 region of rearranged TCR beta genes was amplified from genomic DNA with a multiplex PCR assay. The amplified TCR beta libraries were sequenced on the Illumina HiSeq System as 87-base-pair reads. On the study's bioinformatics: A later analysis tallied roughly 78 million unique TCR beta chains across the 666 repertoires, and about 12 million of those chains were shared by two or more donors. To remove PCR and sequencing errors, raw reads were error-corrected and collapsed into unique sequences using a nearest-neighbor algorithm that merged closely related sequences. Alignment of CDR3 sequences to IMGT reference sequences was used to assign V, D and J gene segments. For a sequence to be retained, at least a six-nucleotide match to both a V gene segment and a J gene segment was required. Rearrangements were called productive when the CDR3 lacked stop codons and stayed in frame with V and J; all others were non-productive. Following IMGT convention, CDR3 was defined as the stretch from the second conserved V-encoded cysteine up to the conserved J-encoded phenylalanine. Sequences without an unambiguous match to a single V gene segment were excluded from the earlier analysis of 450 to 650 of the donors. An earlier analysis of 587 of the donors called V segments functional above 56.7% productive rearrangements and segregating when the between-donor standard deviation exceeded 5%. A statistical classification framework was developed to diagnose cytomegalovirus status using the catalog of TCR beta chain sequences. V and J gene assignment, in a later analysis, came from comparing TCR nucleotide sequences with IMGT/GENE-DB human TR gene sequences. A later analysis assigned CDR3 sequences and most-parsimonious VDJ recombination scenarios with the TCRdist pipeline. In a later analysis, each TCR beta chain was defined by its CDR3 amino acid sequence together with its V-gene family, and reads lacking a unique V-gene family were excluded. To address suspected cross-contamination and a sequencing artifact, a later analysis removed approximately 600 highly shared, low-generation-probability nucleotide sequences. In a later analysis, a clonal expansion index for each public chain was calculated from normalized within-repertoire ranks of inferred template counts. Generation probabilities in a later analysis came from a VDJ recombination model fitted to out-of-frame rearrangements, and those results were checked against IGoR. Hypergeometric tests were used in a later analysis to score TCR-TCR, TCR-HLA and TCR-CMV co-occurrence, with a repertoire-size bias correction applied to the TCR pairs. In a later analysis, false discovery rates were estimated by permuting HLA or CMV assignments 20 times. In a later analysis, co-occurring TCRs were grouped with DBSCAN, and TCRdist sequence similarity was added when clustering was performed within HLA-allele-positive subsets. Co-occurrence clustering excluded repertoires with fewer than 30,000 or more than 120,000 public chains, plus five with anomalous nucleotide sharing. In its TCRdb copy, this immuneACCESS table keeps in-frame sequences only and misses some clones. Where compared with another copy, unresolved V genes explain less than half of these, and the others have no known cause. The DNA gave D and trimming, while V, J and clone size come from that table. The sample has more than 100,000 clones on record, around 10% of them singletons. The ten biggest clones cover approximately 7.5% of the sample.

Broader findings and caveats from the paper: A later genetic analysis reported fewer N-insertions in productive TCRs among donors in an Asian-associated ancestry cluster than the approximately 700-donor mean. Cytomegalovirus status was reported to be diagnosed by the classifier with high specificity and sensitivity in both the original and validation cohorts. In a later analysis, HLA-associated TCR beta chains were found to be more clonally expanded and to have lower generation probabilities than equally common non-associated chains. A further reported finding was that TCR beta sequences accurately predicted the HLA-A and HLA-B alleles for most subjects in the first cohort. When HLA alleles, especially DR and DQ, strongly co-occurred, attributing TCR associations to individual alleles was difficult. In the study, 150 to 200 TCR beta chains were listed as associated with cytomegalovirus. Specific HLA alleles were associated with 15,000 to 20,000 TCR beta sequences at a false discovery rate of 0.05 in a later analysis. A later analysis found that most CMV-associated TCR beta chains appeared HLA-restricted, with HLA associations seemingly driven largely by CMV exposure. A later genetic analysis associated a missense DCLRE1C variant with V-gene and J-gene trimming of TCR beta chains, and an independent cohort replicated the association. It was suggested by the authors that the approach could potentially be generalized to other disease states and immunological phenotypes. Roughly uniform sequencing depth across donors was assumed in presence/absence analyses, although this assumption may not hold. Most TCR sequences were seen in very few donors, while some public TCRs were found in many individuals. This cohort had only TCR beta chains sequenced, and the lack of alpha or paired-chain data limited which features could be detected. A few of the identified cytomegalovirus-associated TCR beta chains were confirmed in vitro to be specific for cytomegalovirus antigens. Immune exposure information for the cohort was limited to CMV serostatus. Because counts were too low, some 17 rarely observed V segments, including chromosome 9 orphons, were excluded from the earlier analysis of 587 of the donors. The sequencing pipeline was judged likely to have produced a cluster of highly shared sequence variants as a technical artifact. In an earlier analysis of 587 of the donors, most TCR beta V segments were observed in productive rearrangements about 90% or about 30% of the time, broadly matching IMGT annotations. Linkage disequilibrium might explain the correlated functional status among segregating V segments, but an unknown experimental factor could not be excluded. Because HLA typing was missing for some donors at each locus, association tests included only the typed subset. In a later analysis, the rate of TCR association differed among HLA loci, with DRB1 alleles having the most associated TCRs and HLA-C alleles having the fewest. According to a later analysis, parvovirus B19, influenza, CMV and Epstein-Barr virus appeared linked to several top co-occurrence clusters. The 87-base-pair reads could not distinguish some IMGT-functional V segments, including TRBV6-2 and TRBV6-3, so those segments were excluded.

This clone was recorded a few times. Its antigen is unknown. It has no much larger one-base neighbor in the sample; base qualities were not kept. The sequence derives from a woman between 40 and 50 years old in good health and CMV-seropositive. The V and J genes are TRBV5-5 and TRBJ1-2; a stretch of 10 junction bases matches TRBD1. Sequenced sample: PBMCs. The encoded CDR3 is CASSIRGQGNYGYTF. The nucleotides read TGTGCCAGCAGCATAAGGGGACAGGGGAACTATGGCTACACCTTC.